The rows below give T cell receptor beta chains drawn from one sample of a study of Ad26.COV2.S vaccination and SARS-CoV-2 variants. Profiling relied on immunoSEQ multiplex PCR, and the TCRdb table lists in-frame clones only, not all of them. Seen here are roughly 380,000 clones, about 85% observed once, and the top ten hold about 3.3%. The specimen was peripheral blood, collected in a trial of Ad26.COV2.S vaccine versus placebo. The receptor source for this set is a person between 18 and 60 years old who received the Ad26.COV2.S COVID-19 vaccine or a placebo. The CDR3 runs from the conserved cysteine through the conserved F or W. The D gene is left open where the match is weak. Not all rows give a size; the values are once, few, many and, for expanded clones, a class.

D gene,clone size,V gene,J gene,CDR3 DNA,CDR3 protein
-,-,TRBV21-1,TRBJ1-6,TGTGCCAGCAGCAAAAGGTGTGTGACACCGAATTCACCCCTCCACTTT,CASSKRCVTPNSPLHF
-,-,TRBV11-2,TRBJ1-5,TGTGCCAGCAGCTTTTCAGGGAAGGATCAGCCCCAGCATTTT,CASSFSGKDQPQHF
TRBD1,-,TRBV5-1,TRBJ2-7,TGCGCCAGCAGCGAGGGGGCTGGGGGAGACTACGAGCAGTACTTC,CASSEGAGGDYEQYF
TRBD1,-,TRBV6-5,TRBJ1-2,TGTGCCAGCACCGAGGGACAGAGAAACTATGGCTACACCTTC,CASTEGQRNYGYTF
TRBD1,once,TRBV7-8,TRBJ2-7,TGTGCCAGCAGCTTAGACAGGGGGGCCACCTACGAGCAGTACTTC,CASSLDRGATYEQYF
TRBD2,-,TRBV28,TRBJ2-7,TGTGCCACGACAAGTCTGCGGGAGGACTTGTACTTC,CATTSLREDLYF
-,-,TRBV7-9,TRBJ2-7,TGTGCCAGCAGCCTAATCAGGGGACGGTTAGGGGAGCAGTACTTC,CASSLIRGRLGEQYF
-,-,TRBV7-6,TRBJ2-1,TGTGCCAGCAGCTTAGTAGCGGCACGCAACAATGAGCAGTTCTTC,CASSLVAARNNEQFF
TRBD2,-,TRBV13,TRBJ2-5,TGTGCCAGCAGCGGAGAGGTACTAGCGATTGGTGAGACCCAGTACTTC,CASSGEVLAIGETQYF
-,once,TRBV7-2,TRBJ1-6,TGTGCCAGCAGCTTACCCTGGGGATCACCCCTCCACTTT,CASSLPWGSPLHF
TRBD2,once,TRBV5-4,TRBJ2-3,TGTGCCAGCTCCCCCACCATCGGGGGGGGAGCAGATACGCAGTATTTT,CASSPTIGGGADTQYF
-,-,TRBV6-5,TRBJ2-7,TGTGCCAGCACACCGGGGGGCCTCGGCTACGAGCAGTACTTC,CASTPGGLGYEQYF
-,-,TRBV5-1,TRBJ1-1,TGCGCCAGCAGTTTTGGCCTTCGGGACACTGAAGCTTTCTTT,CASSFGLRDTEAFF
-,-,TRBV21-1,TRBJ1-2,TGTGCCAGCAGCAAGGGGGACAGGGTACTGGATGGCTACACCTTC,CASSKGDRVLDGYTF
-,-,TRBV3-1/TRBV3-2,TRBJ2-7,TGTGCCAGCAGCCAAGATCTTCCCAACTTCGAGCAGTACTTC,CASSQDLPNFEQYF
-,once,TRBV7-9,TRBJ2-7,TGTGCCAGCAGCACCTTCGGACGGACCTACGAGCAGTACTTC,CASSTFGRTYEQYF
-,-,TRBV7-6,TRBJ2-7,TGTGCCAGCAGCTTGGGGCCGGGATTGACCTCCTACGAGCAGTACTTC,CASSLGPGLTSYEQYF
TRBD2,-,TRBV19,TRBJ2-1,TGTGCCAGCGCCGGGACTAGCGGGAGGGCGGGTGAGCAGTTCTTC,CASAGTSGRAGEQFF
TRBD1,-,TRBV19,TRBJ1-4,TGTGCCAGTAGTATAGGGACAGGAACTAATGAAAAACTGTTTTTT,CASSIGTGTNEKLFF
-,-,TRBV6-2/TRBV6-3,TRBJ2-7,TGTGCCAGCAGTAAGGGACCACTGACGAACGAGCAGTACTTC,CASSKGPLTNEQYF
TRBD1,-,TRBV3-1/TRBV3-2,TRBJ1-4,TGTGCCAGCAGCCTCAGACAGGGTTCAGGTGAAAAACTGTTTTTT,CASSLRQGSGEKLFF
-,-,TRBV23-1,TRBJ2-1,TGCGCCAGCAGGGAGAGGGGCCGCTCCTTCTACAATGAGCAGTTCTTC,CASRERGRSFYNEQFF
-,-,TRBV5-1,TRBJ2-5,TGCGCCAGCAGCCCTCAGGGGGGGAAAGAGACCCAGTACTTC,CASSPQGGKETQYF
TRBD1,-,TRBV5-1,TRBJ1-1,TGCGCCAGCAGATTGGACAGGGGAACTGAAGCTTTCTTT,CASRLDRGTEAFF
-,-,TRBV7-2,TRBJ2-3,-,CASRSPVASGSF
-,-,TRBV4-3,TRBJ1-6,TGCGCCAGCAGCCAAGGGTTGGGACGGGATTCGGCCCTCCACTTT,CASSQGLGRDSALHF
TRBD2,-,TRBV19,TRBJ2-7,TGTGCCAGTAGTATAGGACTAGCAATCTACGAGCAGTACTTC,CASSIGLAIYEQYF
-,-,TRBV4-3,TRBJ2-5,TGCGCCAGCAGCCAAGATCCGGTACAAGAGACCCAGTACTTC,CASSQDPVQETQYF
TRBD2,-,TRBV9,TRBJ2-5,TGTGCCAGCACCACTGCGACTAGCGGGAGGGAGACCCAGTACTTC,CASTTATSGRETQYF
-,few,TRBV6-1,TRBJ2-5,TGTGCCAGCAGTGATGGGCAGCTGGGAGAGACCCAGTACTTC,CASSDGQLGETQYF
TRBD2,-,TRBV28,TRBJ2-5,TGTGCCAGCAGTTTATACCGGGGGGGCCAGGAGACCCAGTACTTC,CASSLYRGGQETQYF
-,-,TRBV28,TRBJ1-4,TGTGCCAGCAGTTTATCTGGGTTAGGGAATGAAAAACTGTTTTTT,CASSLSGLGNEKLFF
TRBD1,-,TRBV28,TRBJ1-2,TGTGCCAGCAGGCCCGGGACAGGGGGAGGGGGCTACACCTTC,CASRPGTGGGGYTF
TRBD2,-,TRBV28,TRBJ2-7,TGTGCCAGCAGTTTCGGCAGGGGAGGCAGCGGGAGGGTCGAGCAGTACTTC,CASSFGRGGSGRVEQYF
-,-,TRBV4-3,TRBJ2-2,TGCGCCAGCAGCCAAGACCCTGGGGGGGCACTGGGGGAGCTGTTTTTT,CASSQDPGGALGELFF
-,once,TRBV7-7,TRBJ2-1,TGTGCCAGCAGCTTAAGAGGAATCTACAATGAGCAGTTCTTC,CASSLRGIYNEQFF
-,-,TRBV15,TRBJ2-7,TGTGCCACCAGCTTGAGACCCCAGAGCGTGAGTGGTGCGTACGAGCAGTACTTC,CATSLRPQSVSGAYEQYF
TRBD2,-,TRBV3-1/TRBV3-2,TRBJ2-1,TGTGCCAGCAACCCCTCCGGGGAGGGGCACAATGAGCAGTTCTTC,CASNPSGEGHNEQFF
-,few,TRBV6-2/TRBV6-3,TRBJ2-1,TGTGCCAGCAGTTACTCCCGGGACTACAATGAGCAGTTCTTC,CASSYSRDYNEQFF
-,-,TRBV7-8,TRBJ2-3,TGTGCCAGCAGCCTCAGGGTATTGGGGACAGATACGCAGTATTTT,CASSLRVLGTDTQYF
-,-,TRBV2,TRBJ2-5,TGTGCCAGCAGTGAGTACCAAGAGACCCAGTACTTC,CASSEYQETQYF
TRBD1,-,TRBV9,TRBJ2-7,TGTGCCAGCAGCGGAGGACAGGGCTACGAGCAGTACTTC,CASSGGQGYEQYF
-,-,TRBV18,TRBJ1-2,TGTGCCAGCTCACCAGCCAGATCAAACTACACCTTC,CASSPARSNYTF
-,-,TRBV6-5,TRBJ2-3,TGTGCCAGCAGTTACATTTCTAGCACAGATACGCAGTATTTT,CASSYISSTDTQYF
-,-,TRBV3-1/TRBV3-2,TRBJ1-6,TGTGCCAGCAGCCAAGAGGGTCCAGGGGACCGTTATAATTCACCCCTCCACTTT,CASSQEGPGDRYNSPLHF